Listed here are 17 T cell receptor beta chains from one sample, sequenced in a study of cytomegalovirus exposure and HLA in healthy donors. The primer mix had 60 Vbeta and 13 Jbeta primers. Assay: immunoSEQ multiplex PCR; the TCRdb copy retains only in-frame clones and omits some. Among fewer than 80,000 clones listed, less than 80% were seen once. The sample was PBMCs. All receptors come from a man aged 30-40 years in good health and CMV-seronegative.

This clone was seen more than once but under ten times. The V and J genes are TRBV21-1 and TRBJ1-1. TRBV21-1 is classified as a pseudogene. The CDR3 loop spans 15 amino acids. The CDR3 loop reads CASSPTDGRDTEAFF. The CDR3 nucleotides are TGTGCCAGCAGCCCGACCGACGGGAGGGACACTGAAGCTTTCTTT.

There are a few counts of this clone. The chain couples TRBV4-1 to TRBJ2-2; 9 bases are a match to TRBD1. CDR1 MGHRA and CDR2 YSYEKL come from the germline V gene. CDR3 length: 13 amino acids. V lost 6 bases to trimming and J lost 6 bases; unmatched junction nucleotides: 2. DNA of the CDR3: TGCGCCAGCAGGGACAGGGGACCCGGGGAGCTGTTTTTT. Translated, it gives CASRDRGPGELFF.

This clone was found a few times. The J gene is TRBJ1-1, the V gene TRBV6-4, with TRBD1 matching 8 bases. This CDR3 is 13 amino acids long. Losses at the gene ends were 3 bases for V and 4 bases for J; bases not matched to a gene: 1. Germline V gene lookup returns CDR1 MRHNA and CDR2 SNTAGT. The CDR3 DNA reads as TGTGCCAGCAGTGAACAGGGGGGCACTGAAGCTTTCTTT. This sequence encodes CASSEQGGTEAFF.

V and J are TRBV6-5 and TRBJ1-1, with 9 bases identical to TRBD1. The CDR3 spans 13 residues. V trimming: 6 bases; J trimming: 4 bases; junction bases outside the gene matches: 3. In germline, CDR1 is MNHEY, CDR2 SVGAGI. The CDR3 DNA reads as TGTGCCAGCAGGGGACAGGGTCGCACTGAAGCTTTCTTT. Translated: CASRGQGRTEAFF.

The chain uses TRBV27 and TRBJ2-5; D is undetermined. CDR1 is MNHEY, CDR2 SMNVEV, per germline (reference sequence). V was pared by 5 bases and J by 1 base, with 14 bases between. The CDR3 totals 15 residues. CDR3 residues: CASSLRHNSQETQYF. The CDR3 region has the DNA TGTGCCAGCAGTCTACGACATAATTCCCAAGAGACCCAGTACTTC.

The chain combines TRBV7-8 with TRBJ1-4; tentative D call: TRBD1 (5 bases). Germline V gene data show CDR1 as SGHVS and CDR2 as FQNEAQ. The CDR3 has 16 amino acids. V lost 2 bases to trimming and J lost 8 bases, with 18 bases between them. CDR3 in amino acids: CASSLNPPGTSEKLFF. DNA of the CDR3: TGTGCCAGCAGCTTAAACCCCCCAGGGACTAGCGAAAAACTGTTTTTT.

The chain couples TRBV27 to TRBJ1-2, with no clear D. Trimming removed 6 bases from V and 6 bases from J, with 11 bases in between. The CDR3 has 12 amino acids. Germline V lookup: CDR1 MNHEY, CDR2 SMNVEV (reference sequence). CDR3 amino acids: CASRTLIDGYTF. CDR3 nucleotide sequence: TGTGCCAGCAGAACATTAATTGATGGCTACACCTTC.

The chain recombines TRBV5-4 with TRBJ2-3; TRBD2 matches 8 bases. V gave up 4 bases and J gave up 4 bases; unmatched junction bases: 5. The CDR3 is 14 residues long. Germline CDR1 SGHNT, CDR2 YYREEE (reference sequence). The CDR3 is CASSHSGTADTQYF. The CDR3 coding sequence is TGTGCCAGCAGCCATAGCGGGACGGCAGATACGCAGTATTTT.

The chain combines TRBV2 with TRBJ1-2; the D gene is possibly TRBD1 (6 bases). Trimming left V 8 bases short and J 4 bases short, with 11 bases between. CDR3 length: 12 residues. The germline CDR1 and CDR2 sequences are SNHLY and FYNNEI. For the CDR3, the DNA is TGTGCCAGCCGAACAGGGCTCTATGGCTACACCTTC. Its translation: CASRTGLYGYTF.

The chain links TRBV9 to TRBJ1-2; TRBD1 might be the D (5 bases). From germline, CDR1 is SGDLS and CDR2 YYNGEE. The CDR3 runs to 15 residues. V was clipped by 1 base and J by 5 bases, with 15 bases between them. This CDR3 is CASSVTLDSQYGYTF. DNA for the CDR3: TGTGCCAGCAGCGTAACCCTCGACAGCCAGTATGGCTACACCTTC.

This rearrangement joins TRBV7-8 to TRBJ2-5; 7 bases agree with TRBD2. The CDR3 extends over 15 amino acids. V was clipped by 0 bases and J by 7 bases; unmatched bases: 8. Germline V gene data show CDR1 as SGHVS and CDR2 as FQNEAQ. As DNA, the CDR3 is TGTGCCAGCAGCTTAGCCGGGGAACGCGGGGGGACCCAGTACTTC. It translates to CASSLAGERGGTQYF.

This clone was seen a handful of times. The genes are TRBV19 and TRBJ1-1, with 10 bases lining up with TRBD1. This CDR3 is built from 14 residues. The V segment lost 6 bases and the J segment 0 bases; nucleotides outside the gene matches: 1. Looked up from germline, CDR1 is LNHDA and CDR2 is SQIVND (reference sequence). DNA for the CDR3: TGTGCCAGTAGGGGACAGGGGATGAACACTGAAGCTTTCTTT. It specifies CASRGQGMNTEAFF. The variable domain in full, completed from reference TRBV19 and TRBJ1-1, reads DGGITQSPKYLFRKEGQNVTLSCEQNLNHDAMYWYRQDPGQGLRLIYYSQIVNDFQKGDIAEGYSVSREKKESFPLTVTSAQKNPTAFYLCASRGQGMNTEAFFGQGTRLTVV.

The rearrangement joins TRBV11-2 to TRBJ2-3; 10 positions match TRBD2. The germline CDR1 and CDR2 sequences are SGHAT and FQNNGV. Unmatched junction bases numbered 4, after V lost 2 bases and J lost 5 bases. This CDR3 is built from 15 residues. The CDR3 bases are TGTGCCAGCAGCTTAAAGCGGGGGGGCGTAGATACGCAGTATTTT. Amino acid sequence: CASSLKRGGVDTQYF.

CDR3 bases: TGTGCCAGCGGGTGGGATAAGTGGGGGACATCGGGTGAAGCTTTCTTT. Its protein is CASGWDKWGTSGEAFF. The chain links TRBV27 to TRBJ1-1; possibly TRBD1 for D (6 bases). The ends were cut back, 8 bases at V and 7 bases at J, with 26 bases in the middle. CDR3 size: 16 residues. Germline V CDR1 and CDR2: MNHEY, SMNVEV (reference sequence).

Remarks on this clone: This specimen includes other DNA sequences encoding the same CDR3. The chain recombines TRBV4-3 with TRBJ2-7; possible D gene TRBD1, 6 bases. The V gene lost 3 bases and the J gene lost 1 base, with 7 bases spanning the gap. The CDR3 contains 13 residues. The V gene's germline CDR1 is LGHNA and CDR2 YSLEER. Here the CDR3 DNA reads TGCGCCAGCAGCCAGGACAGATCCTACGAGCAGTACTTC. Translating gives CASSQDRSYEQYF.

This clone has just a few counts. The chain links TRBV4-2 to TRBJ2-5, with TRBD2 as a possible D gene (6 bases). Germline V gene sequence: CDR1 LGHNA, CDR2 YNFKEQ. This CDR3 is built from 14 residues. The V and J ends lost 0 bases and 5 bases respectively, with 10 bases between them. This CDR3 is CASSQEAGSETQYF. DNA for the CDR3: TGTGCCAGCAGCCAAGAAGCGGGCTCTGAGACCCAGTACTTC.

The rearrangement uses TRBV7-2 and TRBJ2-7; D remains ambiguous. In germline, CDR1 is SGHTA, CDR2 FQGNSA. This CDR3 comprises 11 residues. V lost 4 bases and J 7 bases, leaving 8 bases between the germline ends. The CDR3 reads CASSSLLEQYF. The CDR3 DNA follows: TGTGCCAGCAGCTCGTTATTGGAGCAGTACTTC.